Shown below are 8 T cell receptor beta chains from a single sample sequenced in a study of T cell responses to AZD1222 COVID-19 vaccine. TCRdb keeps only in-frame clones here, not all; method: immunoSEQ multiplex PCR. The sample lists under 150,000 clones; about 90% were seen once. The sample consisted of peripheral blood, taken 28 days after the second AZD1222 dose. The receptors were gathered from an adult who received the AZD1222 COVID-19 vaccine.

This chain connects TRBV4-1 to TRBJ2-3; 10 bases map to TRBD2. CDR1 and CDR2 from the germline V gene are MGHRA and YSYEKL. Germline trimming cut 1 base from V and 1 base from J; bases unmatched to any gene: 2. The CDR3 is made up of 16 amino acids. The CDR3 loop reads CASSQAGTSGTDTQYF. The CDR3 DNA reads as TGCGCCAGCAGCCAAGCCGGGACTAGCGGCACAGATACGCAGTATTTT.

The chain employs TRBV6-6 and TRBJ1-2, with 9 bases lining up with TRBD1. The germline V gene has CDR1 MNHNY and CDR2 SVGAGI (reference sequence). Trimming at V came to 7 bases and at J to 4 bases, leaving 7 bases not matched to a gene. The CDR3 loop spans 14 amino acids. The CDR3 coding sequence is TGTGCCAGCACCGGGACAGGGTCCGGCTATGGCTACACCTTC. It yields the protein CASTGTGSGYGYTF.

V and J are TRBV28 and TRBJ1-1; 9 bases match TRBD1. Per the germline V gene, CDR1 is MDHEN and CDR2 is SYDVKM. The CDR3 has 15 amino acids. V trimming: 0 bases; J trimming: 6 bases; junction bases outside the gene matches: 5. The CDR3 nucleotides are TGTGCCAGCAGTTTATGGGGACAGGGAGGCTCTGAAGCTTTCTTT. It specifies CASSLWGQGGSEAFF.

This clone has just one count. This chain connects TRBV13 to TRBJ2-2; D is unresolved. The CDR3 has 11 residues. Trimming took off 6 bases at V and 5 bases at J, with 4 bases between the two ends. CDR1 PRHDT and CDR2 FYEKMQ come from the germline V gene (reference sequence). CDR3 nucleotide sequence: TGTGCCAGCAGTTTAACCGGGGAGCTGTTTTTT. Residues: CASSLTGELFF.

The CDR3 is CASSQDAPYEQYF. The CDR3, as DNA: TGTGCCAGCAGCCAAGATGCCCCCTACGAGCAGTACTTC. The chain employs TRBV4-2 and TRBJ2-7; no clear D. CDR1 LGHNA and CDR2 YNFKEQ come from the germline V gene. The V gene lost 0 bases and the J gene lost 2 bases, with 5 bases spanning the gap. The CDR3 loop spans 13 amino acids.

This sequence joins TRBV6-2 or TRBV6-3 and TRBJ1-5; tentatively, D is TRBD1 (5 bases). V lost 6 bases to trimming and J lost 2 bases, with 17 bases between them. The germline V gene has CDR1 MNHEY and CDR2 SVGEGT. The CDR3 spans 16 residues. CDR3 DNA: TGTGCCAGCAGCGATCGTCAGGGAGCAGGCAATCAGCCCCAGCATTTT. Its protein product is CASSDRQGAGNQPQHF.

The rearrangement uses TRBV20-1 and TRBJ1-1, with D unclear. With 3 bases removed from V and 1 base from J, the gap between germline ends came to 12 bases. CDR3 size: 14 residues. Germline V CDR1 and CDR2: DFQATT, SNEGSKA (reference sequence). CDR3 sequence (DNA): TGCAGTGCTAGTCAGGATTTTCGGAACACTGAAGCTTTCTTT. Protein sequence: CSASQDFRNTEAFF.

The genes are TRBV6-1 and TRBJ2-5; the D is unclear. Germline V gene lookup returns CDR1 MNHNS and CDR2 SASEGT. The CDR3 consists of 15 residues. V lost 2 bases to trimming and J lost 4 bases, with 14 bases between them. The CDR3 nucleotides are TGTGCCAGCAGTGAACCATCCCCACGCGCAGAGACCCAGTACTTC. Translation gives CASSEPSPRAETQYF.